The present T cell receptor (beta chain) was sequenced within a study of breast tumors, draining lymph nodes, adjacent tissues (dated by TCRdb to the mid-2010s). Turning to the overall study: In breast cancer patients, the study compared the TCR beta repertoires of tumor, adjacent nontumor tissue and axillary lymph nodes. The study was designed to assess the relationships and possible T-cell exchange between tumor, surrounding tissue and draining lymph node repertoires in human breast cancer. What the study reported, not specific to this receptor: Tumor T-cell repertoires showed less diversity than lymph node repertoires and more diversity than nontumor tissue repertoires, and tumor T-cell repertoires showed preferential V and J gene usage. The conclusion that tumor T cells originate in lymph nodes was framed as consistent with a hypothesis rather than directly demonstrated. The data were considered consistent with most tumor T cells being derived from the lymph node and subsequently expanding within tumor tissue. Tumor and nontumor tissue repertoires were found to be significantly more similar in luminal-like than in basal-like breast cancer.

This clonotype has ten or more counts. Its target antigen remains unknown. The record has no base qualities; no much larger clone is one base away. The instrument was an Illumina HiSeq 2000. TCR beta chain libraries were generated by multiplex PCR amplification. The amplified TCR beta chain products were analyzed by high-throughput sequencing. In TCRdb, the public reads were trimmed at Q25 with fastp and aligned with MiXCR, with productive beta chains retained. Every distinct CDR3 protein forms one entry, paired with its most common genes and DNA. For this sample there are 45,000 or so distinct CDR3 sequences; roughly 23% appear just once. Approximately 8.2% of the sample goes to the ten largest clones. The material sequenced was breast tumor tissue. The sequence derives from a female donor with breast cancer. Some clones in this sample may be carry-over from other donors' samples.

The nucleotides are TGTGCCAGTAGTCCGCGGACTAGCGGGAGGGCCCCAGATACGCAGTATTTT. Translated, it gives CASSPRTSGRAPDTQYF. Here the chain combines TRBV19 and TRBJ2-3; TRBD2 agrees with 15 junctional bases. Clipping removes 5 bases from V and 4 bases from J, with 7 as the unmatched junction base count. Taken from the germline V gene (reference sequence), the CDR1 and CDR2 loops are LNHDA and SQIVND. Its CDR3 holds 17 amino acids, cysteine through phenylalanine. The entry retains the CDR3 DNA only, 51 bases that are in frame from base 1.